This T cell receptor (beta chain) is from a study of kidney transplant recipient with SARS-CoV-2 infection. The V gene end was trimmed by 6 bases and the J gene end by 7 bases; junction bases not matched to a gene: 16. Germline V gives CDR1 MDHEN, CDR2 SYDVKM. The CDR3 is made up of 16 amino acids. In its sample, this clonotype was seen many times. TCRdb fed the reads into MiXCR, producing one record per CDR3 protein. The sample has about 240,000 distinct CDR3 sequences; around 26% are singletons. Sequences were derived from a blood sample, sampled at baseline and between days 110 and 120 from a kidney transplant recipient. This clonotype was sampled from a male patient younger than 45 who had COVID-19 and was a kidney transplant recipient. Some of the T cells might come from the graft donor. The chain couples TRBV28 to TRBJ1-2, with 8 bases matching TRBD1. This chain's CDR3 is CASRRPWSGGELGYTF. CDR3 sequence (DNA): TGTGCCAGCAGACGCCCATGGTCAGGGGGCGAACTTGGCTACACCTTC.